What follows are 25 T cell receptor beta chains derived from one specimen sequenced in a study of blood T cell repertoires in COVID-19. TCRdb's copy holds only in-frame clones and misses some; the assay was immunoSEQ multiplex PCR. The sample carries more than 45,000 clones, approximately 81% recorded once. The sample comprised peripheral blood. Every receptor here comes from a woman aged 55-75 years with acute or convalescent COVID-19.

This clone was counted a single time. The chain joins TRBV24-1 to TRBJ1-5; D may be TRBD1 (5 bases). V was clipped by 5 bases and J by 3 bases, with 13 bases between them. CDR1 and CDR2 (germline): KGHDR, SFDVKD. The CDR3 runs 15 residues. The CDR3 region has the DNA TGTGCCACCAGTGCTTTTTCAGGGCCCAATCAGCCCCAGCATTTT. Amino acid sequence: CATSAFSGPNQPQHF.

The V call is TRBV7-3, the J call TRBJ2-1; D remains unclear. The V gene lost 8 bases and the J gene lost 0 bases, with 14 bases spanning the gap. The CDR3 runs 15 residues. In germline, CDR1 is SGHTA, CDR2 FQGTGA. CDR3 residues: CASSRGWSSYNEQFF. CDR3 sequence (DNA): TGTGCCAGCTCCCGTGGGTGGAGCTCCTACAATGAGCAGTTCTTC.

The rearrangement links TRBV6-2 or TRBV6-3 to TRBJ2-7; a weak D match, TRBD2 (5 bases). In germline, CDR1 is MNHEY, CDR2 SVGEGT. This CDR3 has 14 residues. V gave up 5 bases and J gave up 3 bases, with 14 bases separating them. The CDR3 loop reads CASSQGLALYEQYF. Here the CDR3 DNA reads TGTGCCAGCAGTCAAGGACTGGCCCTCTACGAGCAGTACTTC.

A single count supports this clone. This chain links TRBV6-6 with TRBJ2-1; perhaps TRBD1 as D (5 bases). The V gene lost 4 bases and the J gene lost 8 bases, with 12 bases spanning the gap. This CDR3 contains 13 residues. Germline CDR1 and CDR2: MNHNY and SVGAGI (reference sequence). The CDR3, as DNA: TGTGCCAGCAGTTTGGACACCCAGCATGAGCAGTTCTTC. This translates into CASSLDTQHEQFF.

This clone was counted once. The chain joins TRBV11-3 to TRBJ2-1; TRBD1 is a possible D gene (8 bases). Germline values: CDR1 SGHNT, CDR2 YENEEA. Trimming left V 5 bases short and J 5 bases short, with 16 bases between. This CDR3 has 15 residues. The CDR3 sequence: CASSNRGGSDNEQFF. The CDR3 DNA sequence: TGTGCCAGCAGCAACAGGGGGGGCTCGGACAATGAGCAGTTCTTC.

V is TRBV15 and J is TRBJ2-6; 7 bases align to TRBD1. The CDR3 has 18 amino acids. The germline V gene has CDR1 LNHNV and CDR2 YYDKDF (reference sequence). V shed 4 bases and J 0 bases; nucleotides not matched to a gene: 9. The CDR3 here is CATSTLQGQISGANVLTF. The CDR3 coding sequence is TGTGCCACCAGCACTCTACAGGGACAGATCTCTGGGGCCAACGTCCTGACTTTC.

The chain couples TRBV15 to TRBJ2-7, with D maybe TRBD1 (5 bases). Germline V gene sequence: CDR1 LNHNV, CDR2 YYDKDF (reference sequence). The CDR3 is made up of 11 amino acids. The V and J ends lost 8 bases and 4 bases respectively, with 9 bases between them. DNA of the CDR3: TGTGCCACCGGACAAGAATACGAGCAGTACTTC. Encoded protein: CATGQEYEQYF.

The chain links TRBV5-6 to TRBJ2-3, with 10 bases that match TRBD2. The CDR3 contains 16 residues. Germline assignment: CDR1 SGHDT and CDR2 YYEEEE. The V gene end was trimmed by 4 bases and the J gene end by 4 bases; junction bases not matched to a gene: 9. CDR3 in amino acids: CASSRGYSGRPDTQYF. The DNA for the CDR3 is TGTGCCAGCAGCCGGGGGTATAGCGGGAGGCCAGATACGCAGTATTTT.

This clone was seen more than once but under ten times. This sequence joins TRBV7-8 and TRBJ2-6, with TRBD1 matching 8 bases. This CDR3 region has 17 residues. Germline CDR1 SGHVS, CDR2 FQNEAQ. Unmatched junction bases numbered 6, after V lost 5 bases and J lost 0 bases. The CDR3 is CASSETGTGSGANVLTF. CDR3 nucleotides: TGTGCCAGCAGCGAAACCGGGACAGGCTCTGGGGCCAACGTCCTGACTTTC.

This chain links TRBV4-3 with TRBJ2-1, with 12 bases that match TRBD2. Trimming removed 2 bases from V and 7 bases from J; junction bases left unmatched: 3. The CDR3 is 15 amino acids. Germline CDR1 is LGHNA and CDR2 is YSLEER. This CDR3 reads CASSQFTSGGNEQFF. For the CDR3, the DNA is TGCGCCAGCAGCCAATTTACTAGCGGGGGGAATGAGCAGTTCTTC.

The J gene is TRBJ1-2, the V gene TRBV7-9; D remains unclear. The V end was cut by 2 bases, the J end by 4 bases, with 14 bases between. Germline V CDR1 and CDR2: SEHNR, FQNEAQ (reference sequence). The CDR3 loop spans 15 amino acids. CDR3 sequence: CASSLLAAQGYGYTF. The CDR3 coding sequence is TGTGCCAGCAGCTTATTAGCGGCCCAAGGCTATGGCTACACCTTC.

The chain uses TRBV11-3 and TRBJ2-1; 11 bases are a match to TRBD1. The CDR3 extends over 16 amino acids. V dropped 6 bases and J dropped 5; count of bases not matched to a gene: 9. CDR1 is SGHNT and CDR2 is YENEEA in the germline V gene. The CDR3 DNA is TGTGCCAGCAGTTTTGGGGGGACAGGGGGTGACAATGAGCAGTTCTTC. It specifies CASSFGGTGGDNEQFF.

CDR3 region: CASSLGGGLNTEAFF. In DNA, the CDR3 is TGTGCCAGCAGCTTGGGGGGGGGCTTGAACACTGAAGCTTTCTTT. V usage is TRBV5-8 and J usage is TRBJ1-1; possible D gene TRBD1, 6 bases. The germline V gene has CDR1 SGHTS and CDR2 YDEGEE. The ends were cut back, 0 bases at V and 0 bases at J, with 9 bases in the middle. CDR3 size: 15 residues.

V usage is TRBV3-1 (or the pseudogene TRBV3-2) and J usage is TRBJ1-3, with a weak D call TRBD1 (6 bases). V was cut by 2 bases and J by 4 bases, with 12 bases left in between. This CDR3 is 15 amino acids long. The germline V gene encodes CDR1 LGHDT and CDR2 YNNKEL (reference sequence). As DNA, the CDR3 is TGTGCCAGCAGCCAAAACAGGGTGGAGGGAAACACCATATATTTT. Protein product: CASSQNRVEGNTIYF.

This clone appeared once. The gene calls are TRBV5-4 and TRBJ1-1; TRBD1 matches 7 bases. The germline gives CDR1 SGHNT, CDR2 YYREEE (reference sequence). The CDR3 consists of 13 residues. The trim removed 2 bases at V and 5 bases at J, leaving 3 bases unmatched. DNA of the CDR3: TGTGCCAGCAGCTTTCTCAGGGGGACTGAAGCTTTCTTT. Translated, it gives CASSFLRGTEAFF.

CDR3 sequence: CSILTGGSGYGYTF. CDR3 in DNA: TGCAGCATCTTAACAGGGGGCTCGGGCTATGGCTACACCTTC. The rearrangement uses TRBV29-1 and TRBJ1-2, with 9 bases identical to TRBD1. CDR1 is SQVTM and CDR2 is ANQGSEA in the germline V gene. With 8 bases clipped from V and 4 bases from J, the junction kept 11 bases outside the gene matches. The CDR3 runs 14 residues.

V and J are TRBV18 and TRBJ2-4; D gene unclear. The CDR3 is 12 amino acids. With 3 bases removed from V and 8 bases from J, the gap between germline ends came to 8 bases. Germline CDR1 reads KGHSH; CDR2 reads LQKENI. CDR3 coding DNA: TGTGCCAGCTCACCGGCAGAAGACATTCAGTACTTC. Amino acid sequence: CASSPAEDIQYF.

The V call is TRBV9, the J call TRBJ2-6; 7 bases agree with TRBD1. Germline V gene data show CDR1 as SGDLS and CDR2 as YYNGEE. CDR3 length: 18 residues. V shed 0 bases, J shed 0 bases, and the junction held 6 bases outside the gene matches. The CDR3 is CASSVAGTVFSGANVLTF. In nucleotides, the CDR3 is TGTGCCAGCAGCGTAGCTGGGACAGTATTCTCTGGGGCCAACGTCCTGACTTTC.

The chain recombines TRBV27 with TRBJ2-1, with TRBD2 identical over 10 bases. Looked up from germline, CDR1 is MNHEY and CDR2 is SMNVEV (reference sequence). The CDR3 loop spans 19 amino acids. V was pared by 2 bases and J by 3 bases, with 13 bases of the junction left unmatched. CDR3 coding DNA: TGTGCCAGCAGTTTAAAGCCCCTGGGAGCGGGAGGGCTCTACAATGAGCAGTTCTTC. Translation: CASSLKPLGAGGLYNEQFF.

The chain joins TRBV6-6 to TRBJ1-3, with D possibly being TRBD1 (5 bases). With 6 bases removed from V and 7 bases from J, the gap between germline ends came to 13 bases. The CDR3 consists of 13 residues. Germline CDR1 and CDR2: MNHNY and SVGAGI (reference sequence). CDR3 coding DNA: TGTGCCAGCAGCCAGTGGGGGGGGAACACCATATATTTT. It is translated as CASSQWGGNTIYF.

J is TRBJ1-2 and V is TRBV3-1 (or the pseudogene TRBV3-2); the D gene is possibly TRBD1 (5 bases). With 4 bases removed from V and 3 bases from J, the gap between germline ends came to 15 bases. Germline CDR1 LGHDT, CDR2 YNNKEL (reference sequence). The CDR3 is 15 residues long. The CDR3 region is CASSPTRRGYYGYTF. CDR3 bases: TGTGCCAGCAGCCCCACCCGGCGGGGCTACTATGGCTACACCTTC.

This sequence joins TRBV9 and TRBJ2-2; tentative D call: TRBD1 (7 bases). Trimming stripped 0 bases from V and 0 bases from J, with 15 bases between. CDR3 length equals 18 residues. CDR1 and CDR2 (germline): SGDLS, YYNGEE. The CDR3 region is CASSVGPGGFANTGELFF. CDR3 coding DNA: TGTGCCAGCAGCGTAGGGCCAGGGGGGTTTGCGAACACCGGGGAGCTGTTTTTT.

V is TRBV3-1 (or the pseudogene TRBV3-2) and J is TRBJ1-1, with D unresolved. Trimming removed 4 bases at V and 4 bases at J, with 16 bases between. The CDR3 spans 15 residues. The germline V gene has CDR1 LGHDT and CDR2 YNNKEL (reference sequence). CDR3: CASSPPRAGTTEAFF. CDR3 in DNA: TGTGCCAGCAGCCCCCCCCGGGCGGGAACCACTGAAGCTTTCTTT.

CDR3 DNA sequence: TGCGCCAGCAGCCAAGATCTGAGGGGAGGGAGCAATCAGCCCCAGCATTTT. It yields the protein CASSQDLRGGSNQPQHF. This chain joins TRBV4-3 and TRBJ1-5; tentatively, D is TRBD1 (5 bases). The CDR3 has 17 residues. Between the trimmed V and J ends, which lost 0 bases and 1 base, there was a span of 13 bases. Germline V gene sequence: CDR1 LGHNA, CDR2 YSLEER.

The chain has TRBV7-9 and TRBJ1-6, with a weak D call TRBD1 (6 bases). Trimming took off 4 bases at V and 5 bases at J, with 9 bases between the two ends. Germline lookup yields CDR1 SEHNR and CDR2 FQNEAQ (reference sequence). The CDR3 extends over 14 amino acids. CDR3 nucleotide sequence: TGTGCCAGCAGCTCAGGGGTGGATAATTCACCCCTCCACTTT. This codes for CASSSGVDNSPLHF.